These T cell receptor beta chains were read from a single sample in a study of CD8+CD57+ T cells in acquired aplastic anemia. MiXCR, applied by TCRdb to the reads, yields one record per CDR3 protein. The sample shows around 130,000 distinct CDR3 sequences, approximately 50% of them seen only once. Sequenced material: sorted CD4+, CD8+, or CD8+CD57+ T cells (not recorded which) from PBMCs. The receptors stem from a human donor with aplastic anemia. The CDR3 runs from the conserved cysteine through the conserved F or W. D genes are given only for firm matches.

CATSRGGNTEAFF TRBJ1-1 TRBV15 -
CASSLAGDSHYEQYF TRBJ2-7 TRBV7-6 -
CASSQGGPGGGEQYF TRBJ2-7 TRBV4-2 TRBD2
CASSPYGSGNEQFF TRBJ2-1 TRBV14 -
CASSGIQGDSGNTIYF TRBJ1-3 TRBV7-9 -
CASSQVRGNQPQHF TRBJ1-5 TRBV4-1 -
CASSLGPGDENEKLFF TRBJ1-4 TRBV11-1 -
CATSRGRDSNGYTF TRBJ1-2 TRBV15 -
CASSLKAQIRYEQYF TRBJ2-7 TRBV5-6 -
CASSFYICSGLIGYEQYF TRBJ2-7 TRBV13 -
CASSRTGHETQYF TRBJ2-5 TRBV10-3 TRBD1
CASREWYQGTEAFF TRBJ1-1 TRBV2 -
CATSALGQTGELFF TRBJ2-2 TRBV24-1 TRBD1
CATSAGTGGFETQYF TRBJ2-3 TRBV24-1 TRBD1
CASSLDSGGSYEQYF TRBJ2-7 TRBV5-8 TRBD2
CAISESSGNSPLHF TRBJ1-6 TRBV10-3 -
CASSLLGPEQFF TRBJ2-1 TRBV7-9 -
CASSQDGQSNQPQHF TRBJ1-5 TRBV4-1 -
CASSPPNSRTYEQYF TRBJ2-7 TRBV13 -
CASSDTGEGTDTQYF TRBJ2-3 TRBV10-1 -
CASSIGTGTYNEQFF TRBJ2-1 TRBV19 TRBD1
CASSSTNLGAPKSNTEAFF TRBJ1-1 TRBV12-3/TRBV12-4 -
CASSCGQGARQTQYF TRBJ2-5 TRBV27 TRBD1
CASSLEGTGRSGYTF TRBJ1-2 TRBV5-1 TRBD1
CASKLWSGGQRSYEQYF TRBJ2-7 TRBV7-2 -
CASAQGLETQYF TRBJ2-5 TRBV2 TRBD1
CASSDGSGDGDTQYF TRBJ2-3 TRBV9 TRBD2
CASSMRGVTEAFF TRBJ1-1 TRBV19 -
CASSLSAGGQFF TRBJ2-1 TRBV7-9 TRBD2
CASSLVGAGRPLHF TRBJ1-6 TRBV13 -
CASSQVTGGPSTGEQYF TRBJ2-7 TRBV14 TRBD2
CSARALAGGRSINEQFF TRBJ2-1 TRBV20-1 TRBD2
CASSQDLEVLPLHF TRBJ1-6 TRBV4-3 -
CSAYHILAGAWYQETQYF TRBJ2-5 TRBV20-1 TRBD2
CASSQDLSVRDTQYF TRBJ2-3 TRBV19 -
CASSLVASGGYEQYF TRBJ2-7 TRBV7-2 TRBD2
CASSLLQGAHEQYF TRBJ2-7 TRBV7-8 TRBD1
CSVETDNTEAFF TRBJ1-1 TRBV29-1 -
CASSLWADRVNQPQHF TRBJ1-5 TRBV5-5 TRBD1
CASTQGDRAAFF TRBJ1-1 TRBV2 TRBD1